This T cell receptor beta chain was found in a study of T-cell reconstitution after alpha-beta-depleted transplantation in children. Researchers prepared the TCRbeta library using unique molecular identifiers, the study reports. TCRdb processed the PCR reads anew with MiXCR; each CDR3 protein has one entry. The profile shows 100,000 to 150,000 distinct CDR3 sequences, 20% to 25% of them singletons. Study observations and caveats: Reportedly, roughly two months post-transplant, alpha-beta T cells arose from several hundred expanded graft clones. Most T-cell counts and diversity one year after the transplant came from T cells that were newly produced.

This clonotype showed up many times. Its antigen is still unknown. Deletions cut 1 base from V and 7 bases from J, with 10 bases between. CDR1 LGHNA and CDR2 YNFKEQ come from the germline V gene. This CDR3 region has 14 residues. The specimen comprised PBMCs, mostly from graft donor cells, sampled 180 days after TCRalphabeta/CD19-depleted stem cell transplant. This TCR was recovered from a male patient between 2 and 10 years old who had a stem cell transplant for chronic granulomatous disease, so the T cells may come from the graft donor. The chain combines TRBV4-2 with TRBJ2-2, with D hard to call. The CDR3 DNA reads TGTGCCAGCAGCCAAGGAAGGCTAGGCGGGGAGCTGTTTTTT. The encoded protein is CASSQGRLGGELFF.